This T cell receptor beta chain emerged from a study of shared clonotypes between healthy human individuals. Points on this clone: Its cognate antigen is unknown.

CD45RO-negative, CCR7-selected cells formed the naive CD8 fraction, which excluded terminally differentiated effector memory CD45RA+ cells. Repertoires were generated with immunoSEQ multiplex PCR, while TCRdb's copy carries only in-frame clones and drops some. The top ten hold about 0.21% of the sample, which has under 1 million clones, just over 95% seen once. The study's findings and limits: It was anticipated that sequencing depth would influence how many clonotypes donors shared. Exclusively blood specimens were collected; tissue repertoires likely differ.

The CDR3 runs to 16 residues. Trimming at V came to 2 bases and at J to 3 bases, leaving 10 bases not matched to a gene. Per the germline V gene, CDR1 is ENHRY and CDR2 is SYGVKD. Sequencing used naive CD8+ T cells sorted from blood. This sequence originates from a man aged 25-45 years in good health. The rearrangement joins TRBV10-3 to TRBJ2-7, with TRBD1 identical over 7 bases. The CDR3 DNA sequence: TGTGCCATCAGTGAGAAGGAGACAGGGCTCGTCTACGAGCAGTACTTC. Protein sequence: CAISEKETGLVYEQYF.